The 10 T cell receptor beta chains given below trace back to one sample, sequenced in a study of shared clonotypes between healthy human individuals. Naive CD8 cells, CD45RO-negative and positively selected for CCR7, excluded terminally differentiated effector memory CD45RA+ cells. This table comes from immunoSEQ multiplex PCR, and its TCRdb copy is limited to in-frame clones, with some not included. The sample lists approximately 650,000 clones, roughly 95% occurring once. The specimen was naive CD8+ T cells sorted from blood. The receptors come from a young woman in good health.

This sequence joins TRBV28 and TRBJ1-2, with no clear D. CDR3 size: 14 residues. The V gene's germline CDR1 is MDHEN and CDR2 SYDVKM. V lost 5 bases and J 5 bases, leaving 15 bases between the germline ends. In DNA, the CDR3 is TGTGCCAGCAGTAAGAAGACGGTTTGGTATGGCTACACCTTC. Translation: CASSKKTVWYGYTF.

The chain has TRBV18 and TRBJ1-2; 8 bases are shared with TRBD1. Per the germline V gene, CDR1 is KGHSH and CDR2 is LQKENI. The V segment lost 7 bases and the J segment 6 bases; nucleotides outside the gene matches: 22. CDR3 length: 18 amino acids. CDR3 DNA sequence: TGTGCCAGCTTGGGTTATTACGACAGGGGAAATGTTGAACATGGCTACACCTTC. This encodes CASLGYYDRGNVEHGYTF.

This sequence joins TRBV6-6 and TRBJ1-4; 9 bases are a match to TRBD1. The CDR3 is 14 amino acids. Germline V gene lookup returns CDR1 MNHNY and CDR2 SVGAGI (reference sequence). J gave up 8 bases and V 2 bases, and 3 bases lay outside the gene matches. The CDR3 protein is CASSYRDRVEKLFF. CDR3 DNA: TGTGCCAGCAGTTACCGGGACAGGGTCGAAAAACTGTTTTTT.

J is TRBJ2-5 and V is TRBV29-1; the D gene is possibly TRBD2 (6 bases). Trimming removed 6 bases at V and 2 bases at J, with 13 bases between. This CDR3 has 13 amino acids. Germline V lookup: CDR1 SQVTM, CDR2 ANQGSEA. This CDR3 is CSVDRGIQETQYF. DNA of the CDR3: TGCAGCGTAGATCGCGGGATACAAGAGACCCAGTACTTC.

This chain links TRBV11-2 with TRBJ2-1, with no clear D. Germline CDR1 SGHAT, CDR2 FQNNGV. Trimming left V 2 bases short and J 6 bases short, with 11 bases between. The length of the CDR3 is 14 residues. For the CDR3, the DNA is TGTGCCAGCAGCTTAAGTAAGAGAGGCAATGAGCAGTTCTTC. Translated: CASSLSKRGNEQFF.

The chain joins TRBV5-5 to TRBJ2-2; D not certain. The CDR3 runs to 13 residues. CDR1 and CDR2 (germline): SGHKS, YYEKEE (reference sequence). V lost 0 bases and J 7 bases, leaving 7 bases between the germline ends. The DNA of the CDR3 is TGTGCCAGCAGCTTGGGTCTCGGCGGGGAGCTGTTTTTT. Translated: CASSLGLGGELFF.

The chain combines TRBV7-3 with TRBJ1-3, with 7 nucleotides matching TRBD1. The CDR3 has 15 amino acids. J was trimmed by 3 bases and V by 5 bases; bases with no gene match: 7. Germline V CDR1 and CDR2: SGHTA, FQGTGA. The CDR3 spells CASSAQGFGGNTIYF. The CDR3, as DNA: TGTGCCAGCAGCGCACAGGGGTTCGGTGGAAACACCATATATTTT.

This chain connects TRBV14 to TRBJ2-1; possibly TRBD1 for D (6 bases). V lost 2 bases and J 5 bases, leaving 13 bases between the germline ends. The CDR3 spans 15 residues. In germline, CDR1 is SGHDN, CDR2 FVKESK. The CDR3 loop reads CASSQYRDTNNEQFF. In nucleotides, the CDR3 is TGTGCCAGCAGCCAATACCGGGACACAAACAATGAGCAGTTCTTC.

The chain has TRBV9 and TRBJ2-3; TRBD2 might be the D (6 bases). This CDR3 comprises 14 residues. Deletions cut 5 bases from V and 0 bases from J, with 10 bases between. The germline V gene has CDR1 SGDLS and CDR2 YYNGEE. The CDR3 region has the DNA TGTGCCAGCAGTTTTAGCGGTAGCACAGATACGCAGTATTTT. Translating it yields CASSFSGSTDTQYF.

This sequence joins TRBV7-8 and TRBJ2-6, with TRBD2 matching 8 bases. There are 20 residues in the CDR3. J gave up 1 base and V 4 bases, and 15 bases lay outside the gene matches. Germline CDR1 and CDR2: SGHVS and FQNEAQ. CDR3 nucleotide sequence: TGTGCCAGCAGCTACTCTGAGTATGCGGGAGGATTGTCTGGGGCCAACGTCCTGACTTTC. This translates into CASSYSEYAGGLSGANVLTF. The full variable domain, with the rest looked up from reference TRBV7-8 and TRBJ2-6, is GAGVSQSPRYKVAKRGQDVALRCDPISGHVSLFWYQQALGQGPEFLTYFQNEAQLDKSGLPSDRFFAERPEGSVSTLKIQRTQQEDSAVYLCASSYSEYAGGLSGANVLTFGAGSRLTVL.